These 7 T cell receptor beta chains share one sample of origin, sequenced in a study of OX40 agonist ivuxolimab in advanced cancers. Data came from immunoSEQ multiplex PCR; TCRdb stores just in-frame clones and leaves some out. The sample holds approximately 130,000 clones, 93% seen once. This specimen consisted of CD4+ or CD8+ T cells sorted from blood, obtained in a trial of the OX40 agonist ivuxolimab. The receptors derive from an adult with an advanced solid tumor such as melanoma, head and neck, liver or kidney cancer.

V usage is TRBV19 and J usage is TRBJ2-5, with TRBD2 as a possible D gene (6 bases). The CDR3 has 13 amino acids. Trimming took 5 bases from V and 2 from J, leaving 9 bases between them. Germline assignment: CDR1 LNHDA and CDR2 SQIVND (reference sequence). The CDR3 here is CASSLRGQETQYF. CDR3 bases: TGTGCCAGTAGTTTGCGGGGACAAGAGACCCAGTACTTC.

To note about this clone: The junction shows a germline mismatch at one end, possibly a read error. The chain employs TRBV5-1 and TRBJ1-1; no firm D call. Germline assignment: CDR1 SGHRS and CDR2 YFSETQ. The CDR3 is made up of 11 amino acids. In DNA form, the CDR3 reads TGCGCCAGCAGGTTGGAGGCTGAAGCTTTCTTT. Protein product: CASRLEAEAFF.

V and J are TRBV18 and TRBJ1-3; D gene ambiguous. This CDR3 region has 17 residues. Germline values: CDR1 KGHSH, CDR2 LQKENI. The germline V and J ends were trimmed by 0 bases and 0 bases, with 12 bases remaining between them. This CDR3 is CASSPPNSQSSGNTIYF. CDR3 sequence (DNA): TGTGCCAGCTCACCACCGAACAGTCAGAGCTCTGGAAACACCATATATTTT. The full variable domain, its missing parts supplied by reference TRBV18 and TRBJ1-3, is NAGVMQNPRHLVRRRGQEARLRCSPMKGHSHVYWYRQLPEEGLKFMVYLQKENIIDESGMPKERFSAEFPKEGPSILRIQQVVRGDSAAYFCASSPPNSQSSGNTIYFGEGSWLTVV.

This chain uses TRBV27 with TRBJ2-7; TRBD1 agrees at 8 bases. Germline CDR1 is MNHEY and CDR2 is SMNVEV (reference sequence). The CDR3 contains 14 residues. With V trimmed by 5 bases and J by 3 bases, 6 bases remained unmatched. The CDR3 DNA reads TGTGCCAGCAGTCGGGACAGGACCTACTACGAGCAGTACTTC. This codes for CASSRDRTYYEQYF.

V usage is TRBV27 and J usage is TRBJ1-1; TRBD1 is a possible D gene (6 bases). The V end lost 7 bases, the J end lost 1 base, and 10 bases lay between the germline ends. This CDR3 comprises 13 residues. Germline V CDR1 and CDR2: MNHEY, SMNVEV (reference sequence). CDR3 bases: TGTGCCAGCACGTGGGGGGCGAACACTGAAGCTTTCTTT. It yields the protein CASTWGANTEAFF.

This chain connects TRBV5-1 to TRBJ1-5, with a possible D match to TRBD1 (5 bases). CDR1 and CDR2 (germline): SGHRS, YFSETQ. The CDR3 runs 16 residues. The ends were cut back, 2 bases at V and 2 bases at J, with 14 bases in the middle. CDR3 coding DNA: TGCGCCAGCAGCTTAGGGACCCCGGGAGGCAATCAGCCCCAGCATTTT. This encodes CASSLGTPGGNQPQHF.

This chain joins TRBV19 and TRBJ2-7; D is uncertain. The CDR3 covers 13 residues. Deletions cut 3 bases from V and 0 bases from J, with 6 bases between. Germline loops: CDR1 LNHDA, CDR2 SQIVND (reference sequence). CDR3 nucleotides: TGTGCCAGTAGTATCGGTTTCTCCTACGAGCAGTACTTC. It yields the protein CASSIGFSYEQYF.